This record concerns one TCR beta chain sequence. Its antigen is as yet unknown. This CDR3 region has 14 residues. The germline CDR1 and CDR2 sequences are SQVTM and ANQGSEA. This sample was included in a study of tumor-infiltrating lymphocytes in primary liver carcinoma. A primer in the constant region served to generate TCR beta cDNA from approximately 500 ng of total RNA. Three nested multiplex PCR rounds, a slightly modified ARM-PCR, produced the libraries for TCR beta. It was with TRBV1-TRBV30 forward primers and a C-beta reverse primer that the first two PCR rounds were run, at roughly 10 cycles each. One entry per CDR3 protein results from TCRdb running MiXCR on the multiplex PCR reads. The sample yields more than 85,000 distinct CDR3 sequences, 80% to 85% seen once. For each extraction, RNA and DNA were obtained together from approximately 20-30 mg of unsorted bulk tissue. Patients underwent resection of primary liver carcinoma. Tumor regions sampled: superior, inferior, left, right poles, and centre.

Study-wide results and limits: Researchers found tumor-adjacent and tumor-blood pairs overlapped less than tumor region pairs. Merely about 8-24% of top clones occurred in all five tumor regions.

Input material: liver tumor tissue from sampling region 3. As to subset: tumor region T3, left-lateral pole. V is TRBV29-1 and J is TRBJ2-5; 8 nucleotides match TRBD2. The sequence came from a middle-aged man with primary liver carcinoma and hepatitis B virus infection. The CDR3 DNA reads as TGCCGCATTGAAGATATGGCTAGCGGGGAGACCCAGTACTTC. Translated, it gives CRIEDMASGETQYF.